This T cell receptor beta chain is from a study of shared clonotypes between healthy human individuals. Clones were read by immunoSEQ multiplex PCR, and TCRdb kept only the in-frame ones, dropping some. The top ten clones hold 0.95% to 1.5% of a sample with some 1.4 million clones, roughly 95% of them seen once. V was shortened by 3 bases and J by 2 bases, with 14 bases between the two germline ends. CDR1 and CDR2 (germline): SGDLS, YYNGEE. The CDR3 has 15 amino acids. The receptor comes from a young man in good health. This chain uses TRBV9 with TRBJ1-2; D ambiguous. Sequenced sample: naive CD4+ T cells sorted from blood. This sample's subset: CD45RA+ positively selected. The CDR3 coding sequence is TGTGCCAGCAGCGGGGCCCGGGGTGTGAACTATGGCTACACCTTC. Translation: CASSGARGVNYGYTF.